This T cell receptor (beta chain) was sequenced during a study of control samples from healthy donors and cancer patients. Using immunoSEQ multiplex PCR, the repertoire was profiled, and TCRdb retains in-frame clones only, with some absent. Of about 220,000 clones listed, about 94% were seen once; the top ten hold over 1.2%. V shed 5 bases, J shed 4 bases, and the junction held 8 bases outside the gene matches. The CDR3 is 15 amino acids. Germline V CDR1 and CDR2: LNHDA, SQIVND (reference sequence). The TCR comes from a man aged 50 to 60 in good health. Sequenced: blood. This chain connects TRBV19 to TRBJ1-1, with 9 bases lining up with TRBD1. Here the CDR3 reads CASSSLGQGPTEAFF. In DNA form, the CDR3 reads TGTGCCAGTAGTTCCCTGGGACAGGGACCCACTGAAGCTTTCTTT.